The 20 T cell receptor beta chains presented below share a single source sample, sequenced in a study of long-term antiretroviral therapy in people with HIV. An immunoSEQ assay, version v3.0, was performed at survey level. The assay was immunoSEQ multiplex PCR, and TCRdb's table has in-frame clones only and misses some. Altogether 15,000 or so clones are present, about 77% being singletons, with the ten largest covering 25% to 30%. Sequenced material: unsorted PBMCs, taken 3.1 years after starting antiretroviral therapy. The receptors were gathered from a man aged 35 to 55 with HIV.

The chain combines TRBV2 with TRBJ1-1; D gene unclear. With 7 bases removed from V and 5 bases from J, the gap between germline ends came to 8 bases. The germline CDR1 and CDR2 sequences are SNHLY and FYNNEI. This CDR3 spans 11 amino acids. DNA for the CDR3: TGTGCCAGCAAGAGGGAGACTGAAGCTTTCTTT. Encoded protein: CASKRETEAFF. The full variable domain, rest sourced from reference TRBV2 and TRBJ1-1, is EPEVTQTPSHQVTQMGQEVILRCVPISNHLYFYWYRQILGQKVEFLVSFYNNEISEKSEIFDDQFSVERPDGSNFTLKIRSTKLEDSAMYFCASKRETEAFFGQGTRLTVV.

The CDR3 DNA follows: TGTGCCAGCAGGGCAGGGGCGAGCGAGCAGTACTTC. Protein sequence: CASRAGASEQYF. The V gene is TRBV6-5, the J gene TRBJ2-7, with TRBD1 as a possible D gene (6 bases). The CDR3 loop spans 12 amino acids. The germline gives CDR1 MNHEY, CDR2 SVGAGI. The V and J ends lost 6 bases and 6 bases respectively, with 12 bases between them.

The chain carries TRBV5-8 and TRBJ1-6, with 9 positions matching TRBD1. Germline V gene data show CDR1 as SGHTS and CDR2 as YDEGEE. This CDR3 region has 15 residues. The ends lost 1 base at V and 5 bases at J; junction bases unmatched: 1. The CDR3 loop reads CASSLRQGDNSPLHF. DNA of the CDR3: TGTGCCAGCAGCTTGAGACAGGGGGATAATTCACCCCTCCACTTT.

This clone has a handful of counts. J is TRBJ1-2 and V is TRBV2, with 9 positions matching TRBD1. This CDR3 spans 14 amino acids. The V segment lost 5 bases and the J segment 7 bases; nucleotides outside the gene matches: 8. From germline, CDR1 is SNHLY and CDR2 FYNNEI. CDR3: CASSFPGQGSGYTF. The DNA of the CDR3 is TGTGCCAGCAGTTTCCCGGGACAGGGATCTGGCTACACCTTC.

The chain is built from TRBV9 and TRBJ1-1; 7 bases align to TRBD1. The CDR3 has 20 residues. CDR1 SGDLS and CDR2 YYNGEE come from the germline V gene. With 0 bases clipped from V and 0 bases from J, the junction kept 17 bases outside the gene matches. The CDR3 is CASSVGPFIWDSPMNTEAFF. The CDR3 coding sequence is TGTGCCAGCAGCGTAGGGCCCTTCATATGGGACAGCCCCATGAACACTGAAGCTTTCTTT. The whole variable domain, remainder taken from reference TRBV9 and TRBJ1-1, is DSGVTQTPKHLITATGQRVTLRCSPRSGDLSVYWYQQSLDQGLQFLIQYYNGEERAKGNILERFSAQQFPDLHSELNLSSLELGDSALYFCASSVGPFIWDSPMNTEAFFGQGTRLTVV.

The chain couples TRBV7-4 to TRBJ1-6, with D tentatively TRBD1 (6 bases). The germline V gene encodes CDR1 SGHVT and CDR2 SQSDAQ. The CDR3 consists of 19 residues. V dropped 0 bases and J dropped 4 bases, with 19 bases sitting between them. The CDR3 reads CASSLALLDSYFYNSPLHF. CDR3 bases: TGTGCCAGCAGCTTAGCCCTATTGGACAGCTATTTTTATAATTCACCCCTCCACTTT.

The chain couples TRBV10-1 to TRBJ2-3; 12 bases match TRBD2. The germline gives CDR1 WNHNN, CDR2 SYGVQD (reference sequence). The trim removed 2 bases at V and 2 bases at J, leaving 2 bases unmatched. This CDR3 has 16 amino acids. CDR3 bases: TGCGCCAGCAGTGAGGGACTAGCGGGGTCCACAGATACGCAGTATTTT. Its translation is CASSEGLAGSTDTQYF.

The V and J genes are TRBV4-2 and TRBJ2-3; TRBD2 might be the D (6 bases). CDR1 is LGHNA, CDR2 YNFKEQ, per germline. The length of the CDR3 is 14 residues. V lost 4 bases and J lost 0, with 8 bases in between. In nucleotides, the CDR3 is TGTGCCAGCAGCCCTAGCGCTAGCACAGATACGCAGTATTTT. Encoded protein: CASSPSASTDTQYF.

This chain links TRBV6-1 with TRBJ2-2; 7 nucleotides match TRBD1. V lost 7 bases, J lost 3 bases, and 8 bases stayed unmatched. Germline V gene sequence: CDR1 MNHNS, CDR2 SASEGT. There are 15 residues in the CDR3. Here the CDR3 DNA reads TGTGCCAGCACTCTTCTAACAGGGGACACCGGGGAGCTGTTTTTT. Amino acids: CASTLLTGDTGELFF.

The gene calls are TRBV27 and TRBJ2-3; no clear D gene. The CDR3 has 15 residues. Trimming cost V 2 bases and J 1 base, with 10 bases left between them. Germline CDR1 is MNHEY and CDR2 is SMNVEV (reference sequence). CDR3 sequence reads: CASSLGVARTDTQYF. The CDR3 DNA sequence: TGTGCCAGCAGTTTAGGGGTCGCGCGCACAGATACGCAGTATTTT.

A word on this clone: Because the CDR3's place on the DNA is in doubt, the DNA is left out and the CDR3 is given as listed by TCRdb. CDR3 loop: CASSSSTLPDGEKLFF. The chain couples TRBV6-6 to TRBJ1-4; the D segment call TRBD1 is taken from the table without a DNA check. The CDR3 spans 16 residues, counting both ends. Germline V lookup: CDR1 MNHNY, CDR2 SVGAGI (reference sequence).

V usage is TRBV5-4 and J usage is TRBJ2-7; TRBD1 aligns across 9 bases. CDR1 and CDR2 (germline): SGHNT, YYREEE (reference sequence). This CDR3 comprises 14 residues. V shed 6 bases, J shed 5 bases, and the junction held 9 bases outside the gene matches. CDR3 DNA sequence: TGTGCCAGCATGCCCGGGACAGGGTCCGACGAGCAGTACTTC. It is translated as CASMPGTGSDEQYF.

The chain has TRBV6-1 and TRBJ2-5, with 7 bases matching TRBD1. The better agreement between TRBJ2-7 and the DNA end casts doubt on the J call. This CDR3 spans 15 amino acids. CDR1 MNHNS and CDR2 SASEGT come from the germline V gene. CDR3 nucleotides: TGTGCCAGCAATCTGAAAAGGGGGCTAGCCTACGAGCAGTACTTC. Protein product: CASNLKRGLAYEQYF.

Here the CDR3 reads CASSPGTGYNQPQHF. CDR3 DNA sequence: TGTGCCAGCAGCCCTGGGACAGGTTACAATCAGCCCCAGCATTTT. V is TRBV5-8 and J is TRBJ1-5; 8 bases align to TRBD1. The V segment lost 4 bases and the J segment 3 bases; nucleotides outside the gene matches: 6. This CDR3 contains 15 residues. The germline gives CDR1 SGHTS, CDR2 YDEGEE.

This clone was counted once. V and J are TRBV19 and TRBJ1-1; TRBD1 agrees at 9 bases. The CDR3 has 16 residues. The germline V gene encodes CDR1 LNHDA and CDR2 SQIVND (reference sequence). With 0 bases clipped from V and 4 bases from J, the junction kept 6 bases outside the gene matches. The CDR3 loop reads CASSIDGQGWATEAFF. CDR3 nucleotides: TGTGCCAGTAGTATAGATGGACAGGGGTGGGCCACTGAAGCTTTCTTT. Filled out from reference TRBV19 and TRBJ1-1, the complete variable domain reads DGGITQSPKYLFRKEGQNVTLSCEQNLNHDAMYWYRQDPGQGLRLIYYSQIVNDFQKGDIAEGYSVSREKKESFPLTVTSAQKNPTAFYLCASSIDGQGWATEAFFGQGTRLTVV.

The V and J genes are TRBV5-5 and TRBJ1-3; D not resolved. The CDR3 loop spans 15 amino acids. Trimming stripped 2 bases from V and 4 bases from J, with 13 bases between. Germline CDR1 and CDR2: SGHKS and YYEKEE (reference sequence). The CDR3 spells CASSFFGGGGNTIYF. The CDR3 bases are TGTGCCAGCAGCTTTTTTGGAGGAGGAGGAAACACCATATATTTT. Combining the CDR3 with reference TRBV5-5 and TRBJ1-3 gives the whole variable domain DAGVTQSPTHLIKTRGQQVTLRCSPISGHKSVSWYQQVLGQGPQFIFQYYEKEERGRGNFPDRFSARQFPNYSSELNVNALLLGDSALYLCASSFFGGGGNTIYFGEGSWLTVV.

The rearrangement joins TRBV27 to TRBJ1-6; a weak D match, TRBD1 (5 bases). Between the trimmed V and J ends, which lost 6 bases and 10 bases, there was a span of 28 bases. This CDR3 spans 18 amino acids. Per the germline V gene, CDR1 is MNHEY and CDR2 is SMNVEV (reference sequence). DNA for the CDR3: TGTGCCAGCAGAAACGCCGGGACGGAGGATCTAAGGAGGTCACCCCTCCACTTT. This encodes CASRNAGTEDLRRSPLHF.

The rearrangement uses TRBV29-1 and TRBJ2-3; D is possibly TRBD1 (6 bases). CDR3 length equals 13 residues. V was shortened by 4 bases and J by 2 bases, with 10 bases between the two germline ends. The germline V gene has CDR1 SQVTM and CDR2 ANQGSEA. CDR3 bases: TGCAGCGTTGGCAACAGGGACACAGATACGCAGTATTTT. This translates into CSVGNRDTDTQYF.

This rearrangement joins TRBV9 to TRBJ2-7; TRBD1 matches at 7 bases. V was pared by 0 bases and J by 0 bases, with 9 bases of the junction left unmatched. The length of the CDR3 is 17 residues. CDR1 and CDR2 from the germline V gene are SGDLS and YYNGEE. CDR3 DNA: TGTGCCAGCAGCGTAGCCCCGGACAGGCCCAGCTCCTACGAGCAGTACTTC. This encodes CASSVAPDRPSSYEQYF. Full variable domain (rest looked up from reference TRBV9 and TRBJ2-7): DSGVTQTPKHLITATGQRVTLRCSPRSGDLSVYWYQQSLDQGLQFLIQYYNGEERAKGNILERFSAQQFPDLHSELNLSSLELGDSALYFCASSVAPDRPSSYEQYFGPGTRLTVT.

The chain has TRBV23-1 and TRBJ2-4, with D perhaps matching TRBD1 or TRBD2 (5 bases each). TRBV23-1 has ORF status, its function being uncertain. The germline V and J ends were trimmed by 4 bases and 1 base, with 11 bases remaining between them. There are 15 residues in the CDR3. This CDR3 is CASSRDRGAKNIQYF. DNA of the CDR3: TGCGCCAGCAGTCGGGACCGAGGGGCCAAAAACATTCAGTACTTC.